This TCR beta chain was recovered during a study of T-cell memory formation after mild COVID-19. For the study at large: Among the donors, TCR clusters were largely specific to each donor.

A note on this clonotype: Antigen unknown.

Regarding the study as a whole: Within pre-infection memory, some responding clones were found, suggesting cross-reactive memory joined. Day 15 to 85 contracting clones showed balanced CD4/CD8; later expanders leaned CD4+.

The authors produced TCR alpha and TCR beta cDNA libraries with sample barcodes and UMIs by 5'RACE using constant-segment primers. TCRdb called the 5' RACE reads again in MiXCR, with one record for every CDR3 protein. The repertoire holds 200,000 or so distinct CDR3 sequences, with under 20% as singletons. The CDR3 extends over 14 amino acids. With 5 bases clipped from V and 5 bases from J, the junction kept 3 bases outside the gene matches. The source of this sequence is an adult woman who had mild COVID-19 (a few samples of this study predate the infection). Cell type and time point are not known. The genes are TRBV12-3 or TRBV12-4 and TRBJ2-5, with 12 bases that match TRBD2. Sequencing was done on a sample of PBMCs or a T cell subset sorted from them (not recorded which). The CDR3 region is CASSTGLAGETQYF. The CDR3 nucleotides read TGTGCCAGCAGTACCGGACTAGCGGGGGAGACCCAGTACTTC.